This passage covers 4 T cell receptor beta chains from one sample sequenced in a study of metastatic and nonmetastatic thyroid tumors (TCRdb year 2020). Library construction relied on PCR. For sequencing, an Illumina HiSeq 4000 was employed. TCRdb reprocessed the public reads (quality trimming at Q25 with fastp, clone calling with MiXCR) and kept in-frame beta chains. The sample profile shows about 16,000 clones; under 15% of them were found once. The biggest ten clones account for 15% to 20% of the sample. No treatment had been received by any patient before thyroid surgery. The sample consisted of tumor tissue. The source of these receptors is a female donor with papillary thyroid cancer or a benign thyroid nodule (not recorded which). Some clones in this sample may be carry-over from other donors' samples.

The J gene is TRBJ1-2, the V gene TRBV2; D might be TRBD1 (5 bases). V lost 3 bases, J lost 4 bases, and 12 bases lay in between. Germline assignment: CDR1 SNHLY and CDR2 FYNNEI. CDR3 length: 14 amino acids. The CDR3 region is CASSDLGGSYGYTF. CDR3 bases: TGTGCCAGCAGTGATTTGGGGGGATCCTATGGCTACACCTTC.

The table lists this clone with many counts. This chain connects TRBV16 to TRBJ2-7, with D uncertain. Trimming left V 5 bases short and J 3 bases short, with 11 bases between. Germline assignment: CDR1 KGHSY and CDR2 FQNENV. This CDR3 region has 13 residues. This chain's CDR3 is CASSSLLRYEQYF. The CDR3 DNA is TGTGCCAGCAGCTCCCTCCTACGCTACGAGCAGTACTTC.

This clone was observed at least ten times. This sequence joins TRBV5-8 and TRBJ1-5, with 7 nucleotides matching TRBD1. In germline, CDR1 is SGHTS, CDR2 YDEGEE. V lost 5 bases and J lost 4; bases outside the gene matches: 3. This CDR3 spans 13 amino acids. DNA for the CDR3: TGTGCCAGCAGGCGGACAGGAAATCAGCCCCAGCATTTT. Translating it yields CASRRTGNQPQHF.

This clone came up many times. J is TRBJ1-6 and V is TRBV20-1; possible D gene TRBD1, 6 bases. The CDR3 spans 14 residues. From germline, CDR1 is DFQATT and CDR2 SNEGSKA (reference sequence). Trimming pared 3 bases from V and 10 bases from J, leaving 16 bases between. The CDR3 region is CSASPGGANSPLHF. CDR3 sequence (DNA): TGCAGTGCTAGTCCTGGGGGGGCTAACTCACCCCTCCACTTT.